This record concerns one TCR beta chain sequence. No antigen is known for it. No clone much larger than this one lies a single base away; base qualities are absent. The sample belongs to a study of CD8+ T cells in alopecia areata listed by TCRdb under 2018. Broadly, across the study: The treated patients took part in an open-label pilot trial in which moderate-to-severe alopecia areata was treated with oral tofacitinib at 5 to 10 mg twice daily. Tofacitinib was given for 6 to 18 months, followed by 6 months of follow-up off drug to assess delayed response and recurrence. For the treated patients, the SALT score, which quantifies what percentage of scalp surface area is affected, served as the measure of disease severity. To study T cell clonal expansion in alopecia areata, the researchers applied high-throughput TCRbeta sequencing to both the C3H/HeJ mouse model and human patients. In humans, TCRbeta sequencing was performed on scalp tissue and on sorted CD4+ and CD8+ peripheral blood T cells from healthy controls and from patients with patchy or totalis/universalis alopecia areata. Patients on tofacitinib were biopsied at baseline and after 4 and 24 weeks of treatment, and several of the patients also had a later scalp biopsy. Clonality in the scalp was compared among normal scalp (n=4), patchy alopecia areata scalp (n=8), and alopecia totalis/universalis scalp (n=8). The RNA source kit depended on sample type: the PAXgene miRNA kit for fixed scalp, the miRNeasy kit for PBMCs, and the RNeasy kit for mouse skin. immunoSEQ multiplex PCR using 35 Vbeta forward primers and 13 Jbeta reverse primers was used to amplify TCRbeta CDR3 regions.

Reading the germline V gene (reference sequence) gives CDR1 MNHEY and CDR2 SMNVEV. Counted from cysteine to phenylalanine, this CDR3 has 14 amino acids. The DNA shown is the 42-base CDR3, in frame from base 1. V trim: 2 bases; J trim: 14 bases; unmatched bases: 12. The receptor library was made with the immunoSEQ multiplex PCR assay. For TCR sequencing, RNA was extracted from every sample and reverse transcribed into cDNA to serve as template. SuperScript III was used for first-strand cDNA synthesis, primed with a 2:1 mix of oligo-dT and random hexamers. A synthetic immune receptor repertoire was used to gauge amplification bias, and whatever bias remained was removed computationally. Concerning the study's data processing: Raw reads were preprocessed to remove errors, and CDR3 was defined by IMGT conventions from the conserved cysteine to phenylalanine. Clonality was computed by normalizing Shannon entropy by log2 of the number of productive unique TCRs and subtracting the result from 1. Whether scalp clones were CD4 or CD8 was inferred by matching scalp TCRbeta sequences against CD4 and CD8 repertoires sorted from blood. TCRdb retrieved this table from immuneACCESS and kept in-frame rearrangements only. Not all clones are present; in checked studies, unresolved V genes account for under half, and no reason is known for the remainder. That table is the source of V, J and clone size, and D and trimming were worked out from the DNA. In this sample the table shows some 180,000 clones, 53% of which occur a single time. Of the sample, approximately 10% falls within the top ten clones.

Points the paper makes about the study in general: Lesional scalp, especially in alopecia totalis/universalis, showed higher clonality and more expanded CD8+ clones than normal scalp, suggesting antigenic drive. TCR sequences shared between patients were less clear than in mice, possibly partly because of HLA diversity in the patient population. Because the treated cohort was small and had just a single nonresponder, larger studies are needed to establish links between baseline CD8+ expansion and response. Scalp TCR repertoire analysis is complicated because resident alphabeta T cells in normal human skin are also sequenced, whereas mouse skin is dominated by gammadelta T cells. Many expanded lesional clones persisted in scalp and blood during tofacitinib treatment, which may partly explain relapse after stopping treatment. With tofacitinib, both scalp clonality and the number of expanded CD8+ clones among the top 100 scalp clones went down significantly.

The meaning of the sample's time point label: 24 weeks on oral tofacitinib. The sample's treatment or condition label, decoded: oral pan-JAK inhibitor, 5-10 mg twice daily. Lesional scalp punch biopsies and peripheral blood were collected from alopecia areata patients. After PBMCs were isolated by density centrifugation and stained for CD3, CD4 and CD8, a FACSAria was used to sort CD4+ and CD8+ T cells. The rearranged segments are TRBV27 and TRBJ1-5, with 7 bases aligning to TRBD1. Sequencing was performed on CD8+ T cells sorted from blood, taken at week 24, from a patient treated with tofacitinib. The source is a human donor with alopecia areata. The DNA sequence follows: TGTGCCAGCAGTTTACGTCAGGGGGAAGATCAGAAGCATTTT. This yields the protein CASSLRQGEDQKHF.